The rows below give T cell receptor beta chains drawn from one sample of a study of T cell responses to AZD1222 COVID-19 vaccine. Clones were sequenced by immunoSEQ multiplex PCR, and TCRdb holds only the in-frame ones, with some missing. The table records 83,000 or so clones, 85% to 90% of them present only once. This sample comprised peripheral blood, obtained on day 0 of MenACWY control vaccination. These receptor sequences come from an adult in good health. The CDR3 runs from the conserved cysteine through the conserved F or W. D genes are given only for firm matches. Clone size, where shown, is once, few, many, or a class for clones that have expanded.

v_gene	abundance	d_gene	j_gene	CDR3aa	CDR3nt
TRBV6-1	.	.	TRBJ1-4	CASSDTGTATNEKLFF	TGTGCCAGCAGTGACACAGGGACCGCAACTAATGAAAAACTGTTTTTT
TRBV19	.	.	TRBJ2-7	CASPETGPYEQYF	TGTGCCAGCCCAGAGACAGGACCCTACGAGCAGTACTTC
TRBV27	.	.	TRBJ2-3	CASSPTTDTQYF	TGTGCCAGCAGTCCAACCACAGATACGCAGTATTTT
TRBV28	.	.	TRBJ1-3	CVVTPDSGNTIYF	TGTGTGGTAACTCCAGACTCTGGAAACACCATATATTTT
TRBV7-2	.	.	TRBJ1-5	CASSLIGTGYSNQPQHF	TGTGCCAGCAGCTTAATCGGGACGGGATATAGCAATCAGCCCCAGCATTTT
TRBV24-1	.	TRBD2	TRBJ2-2	CATSEWTSGTGELFF	TGTGCCACCAGTGAGTGGACTAGCGGAACCGGGGAGCTGTTTTTT
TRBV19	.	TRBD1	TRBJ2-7	CASSILGDRNYEQYF	TGTGCCAGTAGTATATTGGGGGACAGAAATTACGAGCAGTACTTC
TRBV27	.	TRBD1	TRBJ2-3	CASSSDRVTDTQYF	TGTGCCAGCAGTTCTGACAGGGTCACAGATACGCAGTATTTT
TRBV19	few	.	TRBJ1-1	CASSLNANTEAFF	TGTGCCAGTAGTTTGAATGCGAACACTGAAGCTTTCTTT
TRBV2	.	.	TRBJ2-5	CASGIPSGTQYF	TGTGCCAGCGGGATCCCAAGCGGGACCCAGTACTTC
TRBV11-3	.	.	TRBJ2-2	CASSLVAKRGATGELFF	TGTGCCAGCAGCTTAGTGGCCAAGAGGGGGGCCACCGGGGAGCTGTTTTTT
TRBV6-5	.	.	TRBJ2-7	CASSYSGSSYEQYF	TGTGCCAGCAGTTACTCGGGAAGCTCCTACGAGCAGTACTTC
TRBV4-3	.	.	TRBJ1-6	CASSQDRLPKGSPLHF	TGCGCCAGCAGCCAAGATAGGCTGCCCAAGGGGTCACCCCTCCACTTT
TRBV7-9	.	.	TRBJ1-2	CASSQSTGNYGYTF	TGTGCCAGCAGCCAGTCCACTGGAAACTATGGCTACACCTTC
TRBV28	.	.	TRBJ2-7	CASSEWRGATYEQYF	TGTGCCAGCAGTGAGTGGAGGGGCGCTACCTACGAGCAGTACTTC
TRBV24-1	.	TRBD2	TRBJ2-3	CATSDLLAGVPDTQYF	TGTGCCACCAGTGATTTACTAGCGGGAGTCCCAGATACGCAGTATTTT
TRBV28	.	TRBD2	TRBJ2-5	CASSFVTSGRGETQYF	TGTGCCAGCAGTTTTGTGACTAGCGGGAGGGGAGAGACCCAGTACTTC
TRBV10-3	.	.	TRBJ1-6	CATGAIRDSPLHF	TGTGCCACAGGGGCGATAAGGGATTCACCCCTCCACTTT